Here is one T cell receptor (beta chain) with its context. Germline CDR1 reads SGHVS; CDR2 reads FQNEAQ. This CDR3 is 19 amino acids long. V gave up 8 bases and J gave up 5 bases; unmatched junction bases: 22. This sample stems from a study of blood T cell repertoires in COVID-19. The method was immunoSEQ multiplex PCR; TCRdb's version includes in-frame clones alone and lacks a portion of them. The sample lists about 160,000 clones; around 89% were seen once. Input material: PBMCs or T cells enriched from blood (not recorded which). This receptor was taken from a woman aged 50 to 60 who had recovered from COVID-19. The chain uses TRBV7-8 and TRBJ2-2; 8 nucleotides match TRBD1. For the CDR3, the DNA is TGTGCCAGCGAGACGGGAGACATCAGGGGGCATCTCACAACCGGGGAGCTGTTTTTT. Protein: CASETGDIRGHLTTGELFF.